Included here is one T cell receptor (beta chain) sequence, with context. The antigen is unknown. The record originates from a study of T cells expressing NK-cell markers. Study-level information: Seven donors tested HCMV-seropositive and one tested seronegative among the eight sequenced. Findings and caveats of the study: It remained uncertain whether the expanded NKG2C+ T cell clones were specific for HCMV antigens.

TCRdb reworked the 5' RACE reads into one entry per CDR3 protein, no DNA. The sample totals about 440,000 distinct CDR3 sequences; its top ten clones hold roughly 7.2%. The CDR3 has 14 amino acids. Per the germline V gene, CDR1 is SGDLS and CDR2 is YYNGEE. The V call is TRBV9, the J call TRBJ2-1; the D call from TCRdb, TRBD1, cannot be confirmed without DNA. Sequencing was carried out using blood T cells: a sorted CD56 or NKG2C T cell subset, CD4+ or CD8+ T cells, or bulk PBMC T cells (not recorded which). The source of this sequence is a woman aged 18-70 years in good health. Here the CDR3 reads CASSGGTLVDEQFF. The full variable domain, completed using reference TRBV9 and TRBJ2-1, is DSGVTQTPKHLITATGQRVTLRCSPRSGDLSVYWYQQSLDQGLQFLIQYYNGEERAKGNILERFSAQQFPDLHSELNLSSLELGDSALYFCASSGGTLVDEQFFGPGTRLTVL.